This TCR beta chain was captured in a study of blood T cell repertoires in COVID-19. As for the study in general: Sites across the United States, Italy and Spain contributed samples from acute and convalescent COVID-19.

Some clones are missing from TCRdb's copy, which holds only in-frame ones; the method was immunoSEQ multiplex PCR. The table has 88,000 or so clones, around 86% seen once. With 0 bases removed from V and 3 bases from J, the gap between germline ends came to 10 bases. The V gene's germline CDR1 is SGHKS and CDR2 YYEKEE (reference sequence). This CDR3 is built from 14 residues. The chain has TRBV5-5 and TRBJ2-7; weak D call: TRBD2 (6 bases). Sequenced material: peripheral blood. The receptor was isolated from a man aged 60 to 69 with acute or convalescent COVID-19. The CDR3 loop is CASSLAGGDYEQYF. The DNA of the CDR3 is TGTGCCAGCAGCTTGGCCGGCGGGGACTACGAGCAGTACTTC. The variable domain in full, completed from reference TRBV5-5 and TRBJ2-7, reads DAGVTQSPTHLIKTRGQQVTLRCSPISGHKSVSWYQQVLGQGPQFIFQYYEKEERGRGNFPDRFSARQFPNYSSELNVNALLLGDSALYLCASSLAGGDYEQYFGPGTRLTVT.